The present entry profiles one TCR beta chain with its context. The germline CDR1 and CDR2 sequences are LGHNA and YNFKEQ. CDR3 length equals 17 residues. Trimming cost V 4 bases and J 2 bases, with 19 bases left between them. One entry per CDR3 protein results from TCRdb running MiXCR on the 5' RACE reads. The data show roughly 56,000 distinct CDR3 sequences, about 16% seen once. This sample is part of a study of early T cells in non-severe SARS-CoV-2 infection. The sequences come from whole blood, collected at baseline. This TCR was sampled from an adult who was a healthcare worker with PCR-confirmed SARS-CoV-2 infection or an uninfected control (not recorded which). The chain is built from TRBV4-2 and TRBJ2-3; tentative D call: TRBD2 (6 bases). The CDR3 DNA reads TGTGCCAGCAGCCCGCGTCCGCTCACTAGCCTCACAGATACGCAGTATTTT. Translation gives CASSPRPLTSLTDTQYF.